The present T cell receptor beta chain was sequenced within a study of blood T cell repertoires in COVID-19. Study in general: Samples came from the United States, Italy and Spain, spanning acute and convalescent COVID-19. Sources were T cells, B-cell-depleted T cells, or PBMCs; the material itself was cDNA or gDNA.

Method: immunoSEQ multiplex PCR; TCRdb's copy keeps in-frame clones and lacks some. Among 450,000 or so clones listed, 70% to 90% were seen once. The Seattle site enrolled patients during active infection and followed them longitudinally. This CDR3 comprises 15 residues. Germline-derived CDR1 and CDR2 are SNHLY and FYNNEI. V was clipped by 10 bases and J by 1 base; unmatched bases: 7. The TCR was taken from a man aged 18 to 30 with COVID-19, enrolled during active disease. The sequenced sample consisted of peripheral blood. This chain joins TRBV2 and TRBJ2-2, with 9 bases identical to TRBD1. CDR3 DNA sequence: TGTGCCACCCAACAGGGGGCGGGGAACACCGGGGAGCTGTTTTTT. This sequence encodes CATQQGAGNTGELFF.